Following are 32 T cell receptor beta chains from one sample sequenced in a study of T-cell memory formation after mild COVID-19. TCRdb reprocessed the 5' RACE reads via MiXCR and lists one record per CDR3 protein. The sample consists of hundreds of thousands of distinct CDR3 sequences, about 20% of them appearing once. The sample comprised PBMCs or a T cell subset sorted from them (not recorded which). The receptors were sampled from an adult woman who had mild COVID-19 (a few samples of this study predate the infection). Cell type and time point are not known.

The rearrangement joins TRBV5-1 to TRBJ2-7; the D is unclear. Germline CDR1 SGHRS, CDR2 YFSETQ. V was shortened by 0 bases and J by 5 bases, with 12 bases between the two germline ends. This CDR3 contains 14 residues. The CDR3 here is CASSLGNMADEQYF. The CDR3 nucleotides read TGCGCCAGCAGCTTGGGTAATATGGCTGACGAGCAGTACTTC.

The chain couples TRBV14 to TRBJ1-1, with D perhaps matching TRBD1 (6 bases). This CDR3 comprises 14 residues. V gave up 4 bases and J gave up 3 bases, with 12 bases separating them. The germline V gene has CDR1 SGHDN and CDR2 FVKESK. CDR3 DNA: TGTGCCAGCAGCCCGTTGGGGGGCCACACTGAAGCTTTCTTT. Translated: CASSPLGGHTEAFF. The whole variable domain, remainder taken from reference TRBV14 and TRBJ1-1, is EAGVTQFPSHSVIEKGQTVTLRCDPISGHDNLYWYRRVMGKEIKFLLHFVKESKQDESGMPNNRFLAERTGGTYSTLKVQPAELEDSGVYFCASSPLGGHTEAFFGQGTRLTVV.

The rearrangement joins TRBV6-5 to TRBJ1-2; D unresolved. The V end lost 6 bases, the J end lost 7 bases, and 21 bases lay between the germline ends. The CDR3 totals 15 residues. The V gene's germline CDR1 is MNHEY and CDR2 SVGAGI. The DNA of the CDR3 is TGTGCCAGCAGCCCTATAATTGGCACAGCTTTTGGCTACACCTTC. It specifies CASSPIIGTAFGYTF.

This clonotype was seen a handful of times. V and J are TRBV20-1 and TRBJ2-2; D is ambiguous. Germline-derived CDR1 and CDR2 are DFQATT and SNEGSKA (reference sequence). The V end lost 3 bases, the J end lost 1 base, and 6 bases lay between the germline ends. The CDR3 contains 13 residues. The CDR3 sequence: CSASIKNTGELFF. CDR3 DNA: TGCAGTGCTAGTATCAAGAACACCGGGGAGCTGTTTTTT.

Concerning this clonotype: A much more abundant neighbour one base away suggests this may be a read error. The chain joins TRBV7-2 to TRBJ2-2, with 8 nucleotides matching TRBD2. Germline values: CDR1 SGHTA, CDR2 FQGNSA. J gave up 0 bases and V 6 bases, and 3 bases lay outside the gene matches. The CDR3 length is 15 residues. The CDR3 region has the DNA TGTGCCAGCAGACTGGGACTAGCGAACACCGGGGAGCTGTTTTTT. This encodes CASRLGLANTGELFF.

The chain employs TRBV18 and TRBJ1-1, with 12 positions matching TRBD1. Germline CDR1 and CDR2: KGHSH and LQKENI. This CDR3 is 15 amino acids long. V shed 5 bases and J 5 bases; nucleotides not matched to a gene: 6. This CDR3 is CASSEGQGAGTEAFF. The CDR3 coding sequence is TGTGCCAGCTCAGAGGGACAGGGGGCTGGAACTGAAGCTTTCTTT.

The chain links TRBV15 to TRBJ1-1; possible D gene TRBD1, 6 bases. The length of the CDR3 is 14 residues. Per germline, CDR1 LNHNV and CDR2 YYDKDF (reference sequence). V dropped 0 bases and J dropped 4 bases, with 9 bases sitting between them. CDR3 amino acids: CATSREKGGTEAFF. CDR3 nucleotide sequence: TGTGCCACCAGCAGAGAAAAGGGGGGCACTGAAGCTTTCTTT.

This chain uses TRBV19 with TRBJ2-7; D remains unclear. CDR3 size: 11 residues. CDR1 LNHDA and CDR2 SQIVND come from the germline V gene (reference sequence). V was cut by 0 bases and J by 7 bases, with 4 bases left in between. DNA for the CDR3: TGTGCCAGTAGTATAGACCGGGAGCAGTACTTC. Translated: CASSIDREQYF. The full variable domain, its missing parts supplied by reference TRBV19 and TRBJ2-7, is DGGITQSPKYLFRKEGQNVTLSCEQNLNHDAMYWYRQDPGQGLRLIYYSQIVNDFQKGDIAEGYSVSREKKESFPLTVTSAQKNPTAFYLCASSIDREQYFGPGTRLTVT.

This rearrangement joins TRBV5-5 to TRBJ2-6, with D unresolved. This CDR3 contains 15 residues. Between the trimmed V and J ends, which lost 4 bases and 4 bases, there was a span of 12 bases. Germline V gene data show CDR1 as SGHKS and CDR2 as YYEKEE (reference sequence). DNA for the CDR3: TGTGCCAGCAGCGTGGATATTAGGGGGGCCAACGTCCTGACTTTC. This translates into CASSVDIRGANVLTF.

The chain carries TRBV30 and TRBJ1-4; 12 nucleotides match TRBD1. Germline CDR1 is GTSNPN and CDR2 is SVGIG (reference sequence). This CDR3 has 14 amino acids. Losses at the gene ends were 3 bases for V and 8 bases for J; bases not matched to a gene: 4. This CDR3 is CAWRGTGGVEKLFF. The CDR3 region has the DNA TGTGCCTGGAGGGGGACAGGGGGCGTAGAAAAACTGTTTTTT.

The genes are TRBV7-2 and TRBJ2-3, with TRBD1 as a possible D gene (5 bases). Germline V lookup: CDR1 SGHTA, CDR2 FQGNSA. V dropped 1 base and J dropped 5 bases, with 10 bases sitting between them. CDR3 length: 14 residues. CDR3 sequence reads: CASSLVGALDTQYF. The CDR3 DNA reads TGTGCCAGCAGCTTAGTAGGGGCCTTAGATACGCAGTATTTT.

This clonotype was counted only a few times. This chain uses TRBV3-1 with TRBJ1-1; D is uncertain. Germline loops: CDR1 LGHDT, CDR2 YNNKEL (reference sequence). The CDR3 is 13 amino acids. V was clipped by 0 bases and J by 5 bases, with 7 bases between them. CDR3: CASSQELRTEAFF. CDR3 nucleotide sequence: TGTGCCAGCAGCCAAGAATTGAGGACTGAAGCTTTCTTT.

The chain carries TRBV2 and TRBJ1-5, with no clear D. Germline CDR1 SNHLY, CDR2 FYNNEI. CDR3 length: 14 amino acids. With 1 base removed from V and 5 bases from J, the gap between germline ends came to 9 bases. CDR3 residues: CASSEGTSYQPQHF. The CDR3, as DNA: TGTGCCAGCAGTGAAGGGACGAGCTATCAGCCCCAGCATTTT.

The chain carries TRBV12-3 or TRBV12-4 and TRBJ1-2; 9 bases map to TRBD1. The junction had 15 bases not matched to a gene; V was cut back by 5 bases and J by 5 bases. CDR3 length equals 17 residues. The chain's CDR3 is CASSVSYRGRGFYGYTF. As DNA, the CDR3 is TGTGCCAGCAGTGTCTCGTACAGGGGGCGCGGGTTTTATGGCTACACCTTC.

The chain couples TRBV6-2 or TRBV6-3 to TRBJ2-7; TRBD2 agrees at 12 bases. The CDR3 is 15 residues long. Germline CDR1 is MNHEY and CDR2 is SVGEGT. J gave up 6 bases and V 5 bases, and 8 bases lay outside the gene matches. The CDR3 DNA is TGTGCCAGCAGTCCCCTAGCGGGAGGGAGGAGCGAGCAGTACTTC. Translated, it gives CASSPLAGGRSEQYF.

This clonotype was seen more than once but under ten times. This rearrangement joins TRBV5-1 to TRBJ1-3; D is undetermined. Germline CDR1 SGHRS, CDR2 YFSETQ. The V gene lost 2 bases and the J gene lost 3 bases, with 15 bases spanning the gap. This CDR3 comprises 16 residues. CDR3 in amino acids: CASSFGGNAIGNTIYF. CDR3 DNA: TGCGCCAGCAGCTTTGGTGGAAACGCCATTGGAAACACCATATATTTT.

This clonotype was observed a handful of times. The V and J genes are TRBV6-2 or TRBV6-3 and TRBJ1-2, with no clear D. Trimming shortened V by 0 bases and J by 8 bases, and 7 bases separated the two germline ends. CDR3 length: 12 residues. The V gene's germline CDR1 is MNHEY and CDR2 SVGEGT. CDR3 nucleotides: TGTGCCAGCAGTTACTCCACTACGGGCTACACCTTC. It specifies CASSYSTTGYTF.

The sample holds a few counts of this clonotype. The chain links TRBV18 to TRBJ2-7; possibly TRBD2 for D (5 bases). Germline loops: CDR1 KGHSH, CDR2 LQKENI. V lost 3 bases, J lost 2 bases, and 14 bases lay in between. There are 15 residues in the CDR3. The CDR3 loop reads CASSPLEGQTYEQYF. CDR3 bases: TGTGCCAGCTCACCCCTCGAGGGCCAGACCTACGAGCAGTACTTC.

This clonotype was counted at least ten times. The rearrangement links TRBV18 to TRBJ1-5; no definite D call. This CDR3 region has 13 residues. V lost 8 bases and J 2 bases, leaving 10 bases between the germline ends. From germline, CDR1 is KGHSH and CDR2 LQKENI. The CDR3 is CASSPSGNQPQHF. The CDR3, as DNA: TGTGCCAGCAGCCCCTCCGGCAATCAGCCCCAGCATTTT.

The sample holds many counts of this clonotype. The chain carries TRBV28 and TRBJ2-7; D not certain. V was pared by 2 bases and J by 6 bases, with 17 bases between. Germline CDR1 is MDHEN and CDR2 is SYDVKM. This CDR3 contains 15 residues. Written as DNA, the CDR3 is TGTGCCAGCAGTTTAGAGTTTGAAGGACCCGGCGAGCAGTACTTC. This gives the protein CASSLEFEGPGEQYF.

V gene TRBV2 combines with J gene TRBJ2-7; 7 bases agree with TRBD1. The CDR3 runs to 14 residues. J lost 5 bases, V lost 6 bases, and 10 bases had no gene match. Germline CDR1 and CDR2: SNHLY and FYNNEI. The chain's CDR3 is CASSLGTVKHEQYF. As DNA, the CDR3 is TGTGCCAGCAGCCTCGGGACAGTCAAACACGAGCAGTACTTC.

J is TRBJ2-2 and V is TRBV15; D is tentatively TRBD1 or TRBD2 (5 bases each). Deletions cut 8 bases from V and 8 bases from J, with 18 bases between. Germline V gene lookup returns CDR1 LNHNV and CDR2 YYDKDF (reference sequence). The CDR3 is 14 residues long. The CDR3 nucleotides read TGTGCCACCGGGACGGAGATAAACAGGGGGGAGCTGTTTTTT. Its protein is CATGTEINRGELFF.

The V and J genes are TRBV5-5 and TRBJ2-7; TRBD1 matches 8 bases. The CDR3 loop spans 15 amino acids. The germline V gene encodes CDR1 SGHKS and CDR2 YYEKEE (reference sequence). V shed 1 base and J 2 bases; nucleotides not matched to a gene: 5. The CDR3 sequence is CASSLRQGYAYEQYF. Written as DNA, the CDR3 is TGTGCCAGCAGCTTGAGACAGGGGTATGCCTACGAGCAGTACTTC.

The V call is TRBV13, the J call TRBJ2-5, with 9 nucleotides matching TRBD2. Germline V lookup: CDR1 PRHDT, CDR2 FYEKMQ (reference sequence). The CDR3 length is 15 residues. V lost 5 bases and J lost 5; bases outside the gene matches: 9. Here the CDR3 reads CASSPRGTSRETQYF. CDR3 sequence (DNA): TGTGCCAGCAGCCCCCGAGGGACTAGCCGGGAGACCCAGTACTTC. Looking up the rest from reference TRBV13 and TRBJ2-5 gives the full variable domain: AAGVIQSPRHLIKEKRETATLKCYPIPRHDTVYWYQQGPGQDPQFLISFYEKMQSDKGSIPDRFSAQQFSDYHSELNMSSLELGDSALYFCASSPRGTSRETQYFGPGTRLLVL.

This clonotype has a handful of counts. The chain recombines TRBV13 with TRBJ2-2, with a tentative D call TRBD1 (6 bases). The germline gives CDR1 PRHDT, CDR2 FYEKMQ (reference sequence). Trimming took 4 bases from V and 3 from J, leaving 18 bases between them. This CDR3 is built from 17 residues. CDR3 sequence (DNA): TGTGCCAGCAGCTCATTACCAGCGGCAGGGGACACCGGGGAGCTGTTTTTT. Encoded protein: CASSSLPAAGDTGELFF. The variable domain in full, completed from reference TRBV13 and TRBJ2-2, reads AAGVIQSPRHLIKEKRETATLKCYPIPRHDTVYWYQQGPGQDPQFLISFYEKMQSDKGSIPDRFSAQQFSDYHSELNMSSLELGDSALYFCASSSLPAAGDTGELFFGEGSRLTVL.

The chain combines TRBV7-2 with TRBJ2-1; a possible D gene is TRBD2 (6 bases). The CDR3 loop spans 15 amino acids. CDR1 is SGHTA, CDR2 FQGNSA, per germline. V was shortened by 5 bases and J by 4 bases, with 15 bases between the two germline ends. The CDR3 reads CASSEGLRAYNEQFF. DNA for the CDR3: TGTGCCAGCAGCGAAGGACTAAGGGCGTACAATGAGCAGTTCTTC.

This chain uses TRBV7-8 with TRBJ2-7, with no clear D. Per germline, CDR1 SGHVS and CDR2 FQNEAQ. V lost 2 bases, J lost 6 bases, and 17 bases lay in between. The CDR3 is 15 amino acids. The CDR3 is CASSLPRARISEQYF. The CDR3 nucleotides are TGTGCCAGCAGCTTACCACGGGCCCGGATCAGCGAGCAGTACTTC.

This clonotype has a handful of counts. The rearrangement links TRBV12-3 or TRBV12-4 to TRBJ2-3; D might be TRBD2 (5 bases). Trimming shortened V by 1 base and J by 1 base, and 18 bases separated the two germline ends. This CDR3 contains 18 residues. The CDR3 loop is CASSLGRRAARRTDTQYF. CDR3 DNA sequence: TGTGCCAGCAGTTTAGGGCGGAGAGCGGCCCGACGCACAGATACGCAGTATTTT.

This clonotype was seen a handful of times. V and J are TRBV7-8 and TRBJ2-3; TRBD2 agrees at 8 bases. This CDR3 has 16 amino acids. With V trimmed by 5 bases and J by 4 bases, 11 bases remained unmatched. CDR1 is SGHVS and CDR2 is FQNEAQ in the germline V gene. In DNA form, the CDR3 reads TGTGCCAGCAGCCTCCCGACGAGCGGGGGCCCAGATACGCAGTATTTT. Its translation is CASSLPTSGGPDTQYF. The full variable domain, completed using reference TRBV7-8 and TRBJ2-3, is GAGVSQSPRYKVAKRGQDVALRCDPISGHVSLFWYQQALGQGPEFLTYFQNEAQLDKSGLPSDRFFAERPEGSVSTLKIQRTQQEDSAVYLCASSLPTSGGPDTQYFGPGTRLTVL.

This clonotype was counted a few times. This rearrangement joins TRBV6-5 to TRBJ2-7; D possibly uses TRBD1 or TRBD2 (5 bases each). The germline V gene has CDR1 MNHEY and CDR2 SVGAGI. The V end was cut by 6 bases, the J end by 4 bases, with 16 bases between. There are 14 residues in the CDR3. Here the CDR3 reads CASSLGDRFYEQYF. The CDR3 DNA reads as TGTGCCAGCAGCCTAGGGGACCGTTTTTACGAGCAGTACTTC.

The sample holds a few counts of this clonotype. The V call is TRBV12-3 or TRBV12-4, the J call TRBJ2-2; D not certain. V was pared by 6 bases and J by 5 bases, with 7 bases between. The CDR3 loop spans 12 amino acids. The CDR3 reads CASRPPTGELFF. The CDR3 DNA sequence: TGTGCCAGCAGGCCCCCGACCGGGGAGCTGTTTTTT.

The V and J genes are TRBV4-2 and TRBJ1-5, with TRBD1 identical over 8 bases. Per the germline V gene, CDR1 is LGHNA and CDR2 is YNFKEQ. This CDR3 has 15 residues. Trimming at V came to 2 bases and at J to 2 bases, leaving 2 bases not matched to a gene. The chain's CDR3 is CASSQTQGGNQPQHF. As DNA, the CDR3 is TGTGCCAGCAGCCAAACACAGGGGGGCAATCAGCCCCAGCATTTT.